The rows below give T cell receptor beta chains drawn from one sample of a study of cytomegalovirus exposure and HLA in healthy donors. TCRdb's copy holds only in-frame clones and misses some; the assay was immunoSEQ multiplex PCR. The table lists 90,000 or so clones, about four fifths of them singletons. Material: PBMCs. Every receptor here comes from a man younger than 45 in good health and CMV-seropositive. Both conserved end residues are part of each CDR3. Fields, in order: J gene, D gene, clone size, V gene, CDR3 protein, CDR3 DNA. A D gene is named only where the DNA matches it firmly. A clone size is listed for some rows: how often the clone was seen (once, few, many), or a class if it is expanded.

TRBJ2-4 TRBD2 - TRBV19 CASSIDRGGSSSKNIQYF TGTGCCAGTAGTATAGATCGGGGGGGGTCGTCGTCCAAAAACATTCAGTACTTC
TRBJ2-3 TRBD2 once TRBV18 CASSSLAGGTDTQYF TGTGCCAGCTCCTCACTAGCGGGAGGAACAGATACGCAGTATTTT
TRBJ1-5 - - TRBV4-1 CASSQKGEGLDQPQHF TGCGCCAGCAGCCAAAAAGGGGAGGGTCTCGATCAGCCCCAGCATTTT
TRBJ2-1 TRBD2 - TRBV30 CAWGKIGVAGVINEQFF TGTGCCTGGGGGAAAATAGGAGTAGCGGGAGTAATAAATGAGCAGTTCTTC
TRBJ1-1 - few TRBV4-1 CASSPTHRLPNTEAFF TGCGCCAGCAGCCCAACCCACAGGCTGCCGAACACTGAAGCTTTCTTT
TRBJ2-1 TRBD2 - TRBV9 CASSVAPVLAGGQTYNEQFF TGTGCCAGCAGCGTAGCTCCGGTGCTAGCGGGAGGCCAGACCTACAATGAGCAGTTCTTC
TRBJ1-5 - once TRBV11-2 CASSPGGQNGNQPQHF TGTGCCAGCAGCCCGGGGGGACAAAACGGCAATCAGCCCCAGCATTTT
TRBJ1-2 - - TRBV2 CASERGSSGYTF TGTGCCAGTGAAAGGGGAAGCTCAGGCTACACCTTC
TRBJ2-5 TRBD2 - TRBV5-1 CASSLTSAQETQYF TGCGCCAGCAGCTTGACTAGCGCGCAAGAGACCCAGTACTTC
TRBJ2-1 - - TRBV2 CASSPRTARREQFF TGTGCCAGCAGCCCCCGGACGGCCCGGAGGGAGCAGTTCTTC
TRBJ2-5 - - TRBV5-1 CASSLGTVQETQYF TGCGCCAGCAGCTTGGGGACAGTCCAAGAGACCCAGTACTTC
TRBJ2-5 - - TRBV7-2 CASSPYSPLSQYF TGTGCCAGCAGCCCGTACTCCCCTTTGAGCCAGTACTTC
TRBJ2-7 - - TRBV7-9 CASSLVDPGSYEQYF TGTGCCAGCAGCTTAGTGGATCCAGGAAGCTACGAGCAGTACTTC
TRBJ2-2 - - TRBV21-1 CASSSGRWTGELFF TGTGCCAGCAGCAGCGGGAGGTGGACCGGGGAGCTGTTTTTT
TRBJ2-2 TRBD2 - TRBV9 CASSPLAGLVAGELFF TGTGCCAGCAGCCCCCTAGCGGGACTAGTAGCCGGGGAGCTGTTTTTT
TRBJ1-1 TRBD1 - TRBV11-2 CASTWDRVNTEAFF TGTGCCAGCACTTGGGACAGGGTGAACACTGAAGCTTTCTTT
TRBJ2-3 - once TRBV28 CASSLTGEADTQYF TGTGCCAGCAGCCTTACAGGGGAGGCAGATACGCAGTATTTT
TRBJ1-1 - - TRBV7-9 CASSLQVGGGGYEAFF TGTGCCAGCAGCTTACAGGTGGGGGGGGGCGGTTACGAAGCTTTCTTT
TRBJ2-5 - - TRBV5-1 CASSQGKTGLQGTQYF TGCGCCAGCAGCCAAGGGAAGACAGGTCTTCAAGGGACCCAGTACTTC
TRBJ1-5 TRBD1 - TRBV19 CASSSGQGRNQPQHF TGTGCCAGTAGTTCAGGACAGGGGAGGAATCAGCCCCAGCATTTT
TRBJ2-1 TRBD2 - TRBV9 CASSSNPRLAGGYNEQFF TGTGCCAGCAGCTCAAACCCACGACTAGCGGGAGGCTACAATGAGCAGTTCTTC
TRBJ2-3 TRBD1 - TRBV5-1 CASSIAGTGASTDTQYF TGCGCCAGCAGCATTGCCGGGACAGGGGCTAGCACAGATACGCAGTATTTT
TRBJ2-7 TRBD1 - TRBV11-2 CASSYDRASSYEQYF TGTGCCAGCAGCTATGACAGGGCAAGCTCCTACGAGCAGTACTTC
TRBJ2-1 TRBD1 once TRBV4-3 CASSLPGQGLHEQFF TGCGCCAGCAGCCTACCGGGACAGGGTTTGCATGAGCAGTTCTTC
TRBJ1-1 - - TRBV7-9 CASSLGQNTEAFF TGTGCCAGCAGCTTAGGACAGAACACTGAAGCTTTCTTT
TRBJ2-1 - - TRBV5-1 CASTPGLSTYNEQFF TGCGCCAGCACCCCGGGACTGTCGACCTACAATGAGCAGTTCTTC
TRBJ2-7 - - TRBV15 CATSRAGVYEQYF TGTGCCACCAGCAGAGCCGGAGTCTACGAGCAGTACTTC
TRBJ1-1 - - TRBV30 CAWIPGRTEAFF TGTGCCTGGATCCCAGGGCGAACTGAAGCTTTCTTT
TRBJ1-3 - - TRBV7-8 CASSLNGGGSGNTIYF TGTGCCAGCAGCTTGAATGGCGGAGGCTCTGGAAACACCATATATTTT
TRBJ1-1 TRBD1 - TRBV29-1 CSVGDRGAEAFF TGCAGCGTTGGGGACAGGGGGGCTGAAGCTTTCTTT
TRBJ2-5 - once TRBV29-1 CSVGQQETQYF TGCAGCGTTGGACAGCAAGAGACCCAGTACTTC
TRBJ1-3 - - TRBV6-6 CASSYSMTGSGNTIYF TGTGCCAGCAGTTACAGCATGACAGGCTCTGGAAACACCATATATTTT
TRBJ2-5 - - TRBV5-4 CASSLTVQETQYF TGTGCCAGCAGCCTGACAGTCCAAGAGACCCAGTACTTC
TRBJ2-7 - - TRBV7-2 CASSLAPGPYEQYF TGTGCCAGCAGCTTAGCTCCAGGGCCTTACGAGCAGTACTTC
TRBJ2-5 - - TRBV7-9 CASTSLETQYF TGTGCCAGCACCTCCCTGGAGACCCAGTACTTC
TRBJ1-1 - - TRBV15 CATRGLTEAFF TGTGCCACCAGGGGGCTGACTGAAGCTTTCTTT
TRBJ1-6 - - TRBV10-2 CASSESGIMRGGPVNSPLHF TGCGCCAGCAGTGAGTCGGGCATTATGAGAGGGGGTCCGGTTAATTCACCCCTCCACTTT
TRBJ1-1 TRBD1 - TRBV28 CASTTGGTEAFF TGTGCCAGTACTACAGGGGGAACTGAAGCTTTCTTT
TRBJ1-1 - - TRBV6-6 CASSYSQGGAAEAFF TGTGCCAGCAGTTACTCTCAAGGGGGGGCGGCTGAAGCTTTCTTT
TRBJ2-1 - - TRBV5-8 CASSLYGSSYNEQFF TGTGCCAGCAGCTTGTACGGGAGCTCCTACAATGAGCAGTTCTTC
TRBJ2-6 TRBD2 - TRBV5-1 CASSRVDRGESLANVLTF TGCGCCAGCAGCCGGGTCGATCGGGGGGAGAGTTTGGCCAACGTCCTGACTTTC
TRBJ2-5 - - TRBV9 CASSVGGGSGSAETQYF TGTGCCAGCAGCGTAGGGGGAGGTAGTGGGTCAGCGGAGACCCAGTACTTC
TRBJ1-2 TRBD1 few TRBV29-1 CSVDRTGEGGYGYTF TGCAGCGTTGATCGGACAGGGGAGGGGGGCTATGGCTACACCTTC
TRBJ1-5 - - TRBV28 CASSLSWSWRSNQPQHF TGTGCCAGCAGTTTATCATGGAGCTGGCGTAGCAATCAGCCCCAGCATTTT
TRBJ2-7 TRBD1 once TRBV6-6 CASSYTRDRDSEQYF TGTGCCAGCAGCTACACACGGGACAGGGACTCCGAGCAGTACTTC
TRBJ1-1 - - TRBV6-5 CASRTQQGKAAEAFF TGTGCCAGCAGGACCCAACAGGGTAAGGCGGCTGAAGCTTTCTTT
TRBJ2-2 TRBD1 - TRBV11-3 CASSGGTGGLTGELFF TGTGCCAGCAGCGGAGGGACAGGGGGTCTCACCGGGGAGCTGTTTTTT
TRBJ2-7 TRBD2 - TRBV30 CAWTSGKSYEQYF TGTGCCTGGACTAGCGGGAAATCCTACGAGCAGTACTTC
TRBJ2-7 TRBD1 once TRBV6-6 CASSRQGDEQYF TGTGCCAGCAGTAGACAGGGAGACGAGCAGTACTTC
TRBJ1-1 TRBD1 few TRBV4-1 CASSQGGTGPNTEAFF TGCGCCAGCAGCCAAGGCGGGACAGGGCCTAACACTGAAGCTTTCTTT
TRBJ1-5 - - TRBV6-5 CASTAGGLQPQHF TGTGCCAGCACCGCGGGGGGATTACAGCCCCAGCATTTT
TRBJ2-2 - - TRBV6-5 CASSYSISVTGELFF TGTGCCAGCAGTTACTCGATTTCGGTCACCGGGGAGCTGTTTTTT
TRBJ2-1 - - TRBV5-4 CASTNDGGRSYNEQFF TGTGCCAGCACCAATGACGGGGGACGCTCCTACAATGAGCAGTTCTTC
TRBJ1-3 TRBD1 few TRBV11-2 CASSFGTATISGNTIYF TGTGCCAGCAGCTTCGGGACAGCTACAATTTCTGGAAACACCATATATTTT